This T cell receptor (beta chain) emerged from a study of lymphopenia after photon versus proton radiotherapy. General study points: Post-nadir diversity loss with photons came from oligoclonal expansion, particularly CD8+ Temra cells. Authors raise, but do not show, better survival with proton therapy.

The V gene's germline CDR1 is MDHEN and CDR2 SYDVKM. The CDR3 sequence is 20 residues long. V gave up 7 bases and J gave up 3 bases; unmatched junction bases: 21. Clones were read by immunoSEQ multiplex PCR, and TCRdb kept only the in-frame ones, dropping some. The sample shows 150,000 or so clones, more than 85% of them seen only once. As regards this clone: Its antigen is currently unknown.

The sequenced sample was peripheral blood, obtained from a patient treated with photon-based radiotherapy. This TCR derives from a man aged 45-65 years with gastric cancer. The rearrangement links TRBV28 to TRBJ2-1; 10 bases match TRBD2. CDR3 coding DNA: TGTGCCAGCACTCCCGGACGGCTCGGAGGAGCGGGAGGGTTCTACAATGAGCAGTTCTTC. Protein product: CASTPGRLGGAGGFYNEQFF.